The clone carrying this TCR beta chain was seen a few times. Trimming took 2 bases from V and 8 from J; bases not matched to a gene: 5. There are 13 residues in the CDR3. Per germline, CDR1 MNHEY and CDR2 SVGAGI. The sample is drawn from a study of T-cell reconstitution after alpha-beta-depleted transplantation in children. The TCRbeta library incorporated unique molecular identifiers. One entry per CDR3 protein results from TCRdb running MiXCR on the PCR reads. The profile shows around 340,000 distinct CDR3 sequences, 13% of them singletons. The specimen was PBMCs, collected from the stem cell graft. The clonotype originates from a human donor who donated a stem cell graft to a child with Fanconi anemia. The rearrangement joins TRBV6-5 to TRBJ1-2; 7 nucleotides agree with TRBD1. The CDR3 sequence: CASSYGAGGGYTF. The CDR3 DNA reads TGTGCCAGCAGTTACGGGGCAGGGGGAGGCTACACCTTC.